These T cell receptor beta chains were read from a single sample in a study of CD8 T cells in ankylosing spondylitis. TCRdb reanalysed the 5' RACE reads using MiXCR and keeps one entry per CDR3 protein. The repertoire has fewer than 650,000 distinct CDR3 sequences, approximately 11% of them found once; the top ten carry nearly 7%. Sequencing used blood, either unsorted or a sorted T cell fraction (not recorded which). These receptor sequences come from a male donor with ankylosing spondylitis. The CDR3 runs from the conserved cysteine through the conserved F or W. The D gene is left open where the match is weak. Size tells how often a clone was seen (once, few, many) or the class of an expanded clone, and some rows leave it out.

D: NA
J: TRBJ2-3
V: TRBV5-1
length: 14
size: NA
CDR3: CASSFRGLENTQYF
DNA: TGCGCCAGCAGCTTTCGGGGCCTGGAGAATACGCAGTATTTT

D: NA
J: TRBJ2-2
V: TRBV3-1
length: 14
size: NA
CDR3: CASSQLTGTGELFF
DNA: TGTGCCAGCAGCCAACTCACAGGGACCGGGGAGCTGTTTTTT

D: TRBD2
J: TRBJ2-3
V: TRBV20-1
length: 12
size: NA
CDR3: CSARTSGSQEYF
DNA: TGCAGTGCCCGGACTAGCGGGAGTCAGGAGTATTTT

D: TRBD2
J: TRBJ2-5
V: TRBV7-2
length: 15
size: few
CDR3: CASSLDSGPGGTQYF
DNA: TGTGCCAGCAGCTTAGATTCGGGTCCGGGGGGGACCCAGTACTTC

D: TRBD2
J: TRBJ2-3
V: TRBV9
length: 15
size: NA
CDR3: CASSGTSGPTDTQYF
DNA: TGTGCCAGCAGCGGGACTAGCGGACCCACAGATACGCAGTATTTT

D: TRBD2
J: TRBJ2-1
V: TRBV7-9
length: 15
size: few
CDR3: CASRILAGPYNEQFF
DNA: TGTGCCAGCAGAATTCTAGCGGGACCCTACAATGAGCAGTTCTTC

D: TRBD1
J: TRBJ1-5
V: TRBV12-3/TRBV12-4
length: 14
size: few
CDR3: CASNPTGGPQPQHF
DNA: TGTGCCAGCAACCCGACAGGGGGTCCTCAGCCCCAGCATTTT

D: NA
J: TRBJ2-1
V: TRBV20-1
length: 15
size: NA
CDR3: CSASDGSSSYNEQFF
DNA: TGCAGTGCTTCGGACGGCTCGAGCTCCTACAATGAGCAGTTCTTC

D: TRBD1
J: TRBJ2-2
V: TRBV7-9
length: 14
size: NA
CDR3: CASTGTENTGELFF
DNA: TGTGCCAGCACCGGGACAGAGAACACCGGGGAGCTGTTTTTT

D: NA
J: TRBJ2-3
V: TRBV5-1
length: 16
size: NA
CDR3: CASSQGAGGPTDTQYF
DNA: TGCGCCAGCAGCCAGGGGGCGGGAGGGCCCACAGATACGCAGTATTTT

D: TRBD2
J: TRBJ2-3
V: TRBV3-1
length: 13
size: few
CDR3: CASSHSSGREQYF
DNA: TGTGCCAGCAGCCACTCGAGCGGGAGGGAACAGTATTTT

D: TRBD1
J: TRBJ1-2
V: TRBV7-9
length: 14
size: many
CDR3: CASSRQGEDYGYTF
DNA: TGTGCCAGCAGCCGACAGGGGGAGGACTATGGCTACACCTTC

D: TRBD1
J: TRBJ2-7
V: TRBV4-2
length: 14
size: few
CDR3: CASSQGTGKGEQYF
DNA: TGTGCCAGCAGCCAAGGGACAGGGAAGGGGGAGCAGTACTTC

D: TRBD2
J: TRBJ2-1
V: TRBV20-1
length: 15
size: NA
CDR3: CSARGGDWGYNEQFF
DNA: TGCAGTGCTAGGGGAGGGGACTGGGGCTACAATGAGCAGTTCTTC

D: NA
J: TRBJ1-1
V: TRBV18
length: 15
size: NA
CDR3: CASSPLGAENTEAFF
DNA: TGTGCCAGCTCACCACTGGGGGCCGAGAACACTGAAGCTTTCTTT

D: NA
J: TRBJ2-1
V: TRBV3-1
length: 13
size: few
CDR3: CASSQGRGFEQFF
DNA: TGTGCCAGCAGCCAGGGACGGGGTTTTGAGCAGTTCTTC

D: NA
J: TRBJ1-1
V: TRBV25-1
length: 12
size: NA
CDR3: CASTSGSREAFF
DNA: TGTGCCAGCACCTCGGGAAGTCGTGAAGCTTTCTTT

D: NA
J: TRBJ1-1
V: TRBV7-9
length: 13
size: NA
CDR3: CASSLTPGTEAFF
DNA: TGTGCCAGCAGCCTAACTCCAGGTACTGAAGCTTTCTTT

D: NA
J: TRBJ2-1
V: TRBV7-2
length: 16
size: NA
CDR3: CASSLAGDWKGNEQFF
DNA: TGTGCCAGCAGCTTAGCGGGGGACTGGAAAGGCAATGAGCAGTTCTTC

D: NA
J: TRBJ2-1
V: TRBV12-3/TRBV12-4
length: 14
size: few
CDR3: CASSLGGLSRMQFF
DNA: TGTGCCAGCAGTTTAGGTGGTTTGAGTAGGATGCAGTTCTTC

D: NA
J: TRBJ2-5
V: TRBV27
length: 14
size: NA
CDR3: CASSRYGNEETQYF
DNA: TGTGCCAGCAGTAGATACGGGAACGAAGAGACCCAGTACTTC

D: TRBD2
J: TRBJ2-3
V: TRBV5-1
length: 16
size: NA
CDR3: CASSPPGLAGADTQYF
DNA: TGCGCCAGCAGCCCCCCGGGACTAGCGGGAGCAGATACGCAGTATTTT

D: NA
J: TRBJ2-1
V: TRBV20-1
length: 12
size: few
CDR3: CSAIYSYNEQFF
DNA: TGCAGTGCTATATACAGTTACAATGAGCAGTTCTTC

D: NA
J: TRBJ2-3
V: TRBV5-1
length: 14
size: many
CDR3: CASSAGQSTDTQYF
DNA: TGCGCCAGCAGCGCGGGACAGAGCACAGATACGCAGTATTTT

D: NA
J: TRBJ1-2
V: TRBV7-9
length: 15
size: NA
CDR3: CASSPSGLTGYGYTF
DNA: TGTGCCAGCAGCCCGTCCGGCTTAACAGGCTATGGCTACACCTTC

D: TRBD1
J: TRBJ2-5
V: TRBV5-1
length: 15
size: few
CDR3: CASSARTGERETQYF
DNA: TGCGCCAGCAGCGCTCGGACAGGGGAGCGAGAGACCCAGTACTTC

D: NA
J: TRBJ1-1
V: TRBV5-1
length: 14
size: few
CDR3: CASKGTLQVTEAFF
DNA: TGCGCCAGCAAGGGGACATTGCAGGTTACCGAAGCTTTCTTT

D: TRBD2
J: TRBJ2-1
V: TRBV24-1
length: 16
size: few
CDR3: CATSGSTSAWYNEQFF
DNA: TGTGCCACCAGTGGCTCAACTAGCGCGTGGTACAATGAGCAGTTCTTC

D: NA
J: TRBJ1-1
V: TRBV5-1
length: 14
size: few
CDR3: CASRGTGRNTEAFF
DNA: TGCGCCAGCCGGGGCACAGGGAGGAACACTGAAGCTTTCTTT

D: NA
J: TRBJ1-1
V: TRBV12-3/TRBV12-4
length: 12
size: many
CDR3: CASSATGTEAFF
DNA: TGTGCCAGCAGTGCCACCGGCACTGAAGCTTTCTTT

D: NA
J: TRBJ1-1
V: TRBV4-1
length: 18
size: NA
CDR3: CASSQDEGIFRENTEAFF
DNA: TGCGCCAGCAGCCAAGATGAGGGCATCTTCAGGGAGAACACTGAAGCTTTCTTT

D: TRBD2
J: TRBJ2-4
V: TRBV3-1
length: 17
size: NA
CDR3: CASSQVRGRDPQNIQYF
DNA: TGTGCCAGCAGCCAAGTTCGCGGGAGGGACCCCCAAAACATTCAGTACTTC

D: TRBD1
J: TRBJ2-2
V: TRBV27
length: 16
size: few
CDR3: CASSLFLAGGPGELFF
DNA: TGTGCCAGCAGTTTATTTTTGGCAGGGGGCCCCGGGGAGCTGTTTTTT

D: NA
J: TRBJ1-4
V: TRBV20-1
length: 13
size: few
CDR3: CSAMIATNEKLFF
DNA: TGCAGTGCTATGATTGCAACTAATGAAAAACTGTTTTTT

D: NA
J: TRBJ2-4
V: TRBV20-1
length: 12
size: NA
CDR3: CSARKGKNIQYF
DNA: TGCAGTGCTAGAAAGGGTAAAAACATTCAGTACTTC

D: NA
J: TRBJ2-2
V: TRBV5-1
length: 16
size: NA
CDR3: CASSLAGSRGSGELFF
DNA: TGCGCCAGCAGCTTGGCCGGGTCCAGAGGTTCCGGGGAGCTGTTTTTT

D: TRBD2
J: TRBJ2-7
V: TRBV20-1
length: 13
size: few
CDR3: CSARGGGTYEQYF
DNA: TGCAGTGCTAGAGGCGGGGGGACCTACGAGCAGTACTTC

D: TRBD1
J: TRBJ1-1
V: TRBV10-3
length: 14
size: NA
CDR3: CAISRTGVNTEAFF
DNA: TGTGCCATCAGTCGGACAGGGGTGAACACTGAAGCTTTCTTT

D: NA
J: TRBJ1-1
V: TRBV12-3/TRBV12-4
length: 12
size: few
CDR3: CASILGNTEAFF
DNA: TGTGCCAGCATCCTGGGGAACACTGAAGCTTTCTTT

D: NA
J: TRBJ2-7
V: TRBV20-1
length: 15
size: NA
CDR3: CSARDLGRSSYEQYF
DNA: TGCAGTGCTAGAGACTTGGGCAGGAGCTCCTACGAGCAGTACTTC